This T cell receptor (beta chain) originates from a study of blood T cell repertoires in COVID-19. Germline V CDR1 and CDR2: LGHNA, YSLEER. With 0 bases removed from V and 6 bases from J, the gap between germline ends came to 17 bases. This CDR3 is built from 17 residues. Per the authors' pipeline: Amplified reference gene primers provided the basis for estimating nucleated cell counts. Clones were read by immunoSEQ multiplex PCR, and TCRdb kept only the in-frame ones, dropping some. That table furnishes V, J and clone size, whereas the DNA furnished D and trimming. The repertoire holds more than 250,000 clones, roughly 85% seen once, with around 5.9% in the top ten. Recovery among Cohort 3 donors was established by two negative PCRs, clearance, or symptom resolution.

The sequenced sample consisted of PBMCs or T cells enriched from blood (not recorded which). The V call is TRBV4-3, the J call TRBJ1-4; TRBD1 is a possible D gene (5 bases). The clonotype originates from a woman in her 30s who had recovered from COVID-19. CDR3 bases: TGCGCCAGCAGCCAAGATTGGGGACTGGGGGAATATGAAAAACTGTTTTTT. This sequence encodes CASSQDWGLGEYEKLFF.